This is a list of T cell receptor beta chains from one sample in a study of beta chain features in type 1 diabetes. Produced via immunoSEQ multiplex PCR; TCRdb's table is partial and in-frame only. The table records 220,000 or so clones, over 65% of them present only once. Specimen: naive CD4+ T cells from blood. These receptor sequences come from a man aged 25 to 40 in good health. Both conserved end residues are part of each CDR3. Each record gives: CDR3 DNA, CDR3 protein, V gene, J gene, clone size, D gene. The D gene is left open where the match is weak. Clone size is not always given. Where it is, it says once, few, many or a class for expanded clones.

TGTGCCAGCAGCCTCGGATCTCCGGGACAGGGCTTCTTC,CASSLGSPGQGFF,TRBV11-2,TRBJ2-1,-,TRBD1
TGTGCCTGGAGTGATCGGGGGGGCCGGGTGACCCAGTACTTC,CAWSDRGGRVTQYF,TRBV30,TRBJ2-5,-,TRBD2
TGTGCCAGCTCACCAATGGCAGGTGAGCAGTTCTTC,CASSPMAGEQFF,TRBV18,TRBJ2-1,-,-
TGCAGCGTTGAAGTCGTAAAGGGAGTAGAAGCTTTCTTT,CSVEVVKGVEAFF,TRBV29-1,TRBJ1-1,-,-
TGCGCCAGCAGCCAAGATCGGAGTGCGGGTGAGCAGTTCTTC,CASSQDRSAGEQFF,TRBV4-3,TRBJ2-1,-,-
TGTGCCAGCAGTTACTCCACGGCGGACTATGGCTACACCTTC,CASSYSTADYGYTF,TRBV6-5,TRBJ1-2,-,-
TGCGCCAGCAGCCAAGATAACGGGCCGAATCAGCCCCAGCATTTT,CASSQDNGPNQPQHF,TRBV4-3,TRBJ1-5,once,-
TGCAGCCCTGTAGTCGGGGCCGACTCCTACGAGCAGTACTTC,CSPVVGADSYEQYF,TRBV29-1,TRBJ2-7,few,-
TGCGCCAGCAGCCAGAACAGGGAAGCCAAAAACATTCAGTACTTC,CASSQNREAKNIQYF,TRBV4-1,TRBJ2-4,-,-
TGTGCCTGGAGTGTACGAGGAAGACTAGAAGCTTTCTTT,CAWSVRGRLEAFF,TRBV30,TRBJ1-1,-,-
TGTGCCAGCAGCTTAGAGGGAGGAACCGGGGAGCTGTTTTTT,CASSLEGGTGELFF,TRBV7-2,TRBJ2-2,-,-
TGCGCCAGCAGCTTGGCCTACACAGATACGCAGTATTTT,CASSLAYTDTQYF,TRBV5-1,TRBJ2-3,-,-
TGTGCCAGCAGCTTAGTGCGGGAGTCAAGAGCGAACTTC,CASSLVRESRANF,TRBV7-2,TRBJ2-7,-,TRBD2
TGCCTCGTTCGGGGGGTGAGAGGGAATGAGCAGTTCTTC,CLVRGVRGNEQFF,TRBV29-1,TRBJ2-1,few,TRBD2
TGTGCCAGCATGCTACCCGGTCTAGCGGGGACAGGGCAGTTCTTC,CASMLPGLAGTGQFF,TRBV5-4,TRBJ2-1,once,-
TGTGCCAGCAGCGTAGCGGAAGGCTCCTACAATGAGCAGTTCTTC,CASSVAEGSYNEQFF,TRBV9,TRBJ2-1,-,-
TGTGCCAGCACCCCTGTGAGGGGCCGAAATACGCAGTATTTT,CASTPVRGRNTQYF,TRBV7-8,TRBJ2-3,-,-
TGTGCCTGGGGCGAGCGGGAGGTGCAGTTCTTC,CAWGEREVQFF,TRBV30,TRBJ2-1,once,TRBD2
TGTGCCAGCAGCTCTAGCGGGAGGGCCGACTACAATGAGCAGTTCTTC,CASSSSGRADYNEQFF,TRBV13,TRBJ2-1,-,TRBD2
TGTGCCAGCAGTGACTCGAGTCGCCAGGGGCGTCGCGAGACCCAGTACTTC,CASSDSSRQGRRETQYF,TRBV6-4,TRBJ2-5,-,-
TGCAGCTTTTGGGACAGGGGCAACTATGGCTACACCTTC,CSFWDRGNYGYTF,TRBV29-1,TRBJ1-2,-,TRBD1
TGTGCCAGCAGCTTGTCCAAGCGGGGCCCCATTCTCTACAATGAGCAGTTCTTC,CASSLSKRGPILYNEQFF,TRBV5-6,TRBJ2-1,-,TRBD2
TGTGCCAGCAGCTTAGATCCGGGCGGGAGGGCCTACCGGTCCTACAATGAGCAGTTCTTC,CASSLDPGGRAYRSYNEQFF,TRBV11-2,TRBJ2-1,-,TRBD2
TGTGCCAGCAGCGTATCCCCGTCGGGGAGCTCTGGGGCCAACGTCCTGACTTTC,CASSVSPSGSSGANVLTF,TRBV9,TRBJ2-6,-,-
TGTGCCAGCAGCTGGGACAGGGGCGAGCAGTACTTC,CASSWDRGEQYF,TRBV5-6,TRBJ2-7,once,TRBD1
TGTGCCACCAGCAGAGTATCAGCGGGAGGGCCCGATGAGCAGTTCTTC,CATSRVSAGGPDEQFF,TRBV15,TRBJ2-1,-,TRBD2
TGTGCCACCAGCAGAGATATATTAACTAGCGGATTTCAAGAGACCCAGTACTTC,CATSRDILTSGFQETQYF,TRBV15,TRBJ2-5,-,TRBD2
TGTGCCTGGAGTCTAGCTAGAACCTACGAGCAGTACTTC,CAWSLARTYEQYF,TRBV30,TRBJ2-7,-,-
TGTGCCTGGATAAGGAGGGGCCTGAACACTGAAGCTTTCTTT,CAWIRRGLNTEAFF,TRBV30,TRBJ1-1,-,-
TGTGCCAGCAGCTTAGATCACACCAACACTGAAGCTTTCTTT,CASSLDHTNTEAFF,TRBV11-2,TRBJ1-1,-,-
TGTGCCAGCAGCCCCGCCGATGCGTTTGGGGAGCTGTTTTTT,CASSPADAFGELFF,TRBV5-6,TRBJ2-2,-,-
TGCACCAGCAGCTCAAGGGGGAAAGAGACCCAGTACTTC,CTSSSRGKETQYF,TRBV1,TRBJ2-5,-,-
TGCAGCGTTGGCAAGGGTGAGACGCTCCGGTCCTACAATGAGCAGTTCTTC,CSVGKGETLRSYNEQFF,TRBV29-1,TRBJ2-1,few,-
TGCAGCGTTGTGGGACTCCTACAGGAAGTGGGGTCGACAGATACGCAGTATTTT,CSVVGLLQEVGSTDTQYF,TRBV29-1,TRBJ2-3,-,-
TGTGCCAGCGGAACAGCCAAGAGGGAGACCCAGTACTTC,CASGTAKRETQYF,TRBV14,TRBJ2-5,-,-
TGTGCCAGCAGCTTAGCCAAGCGGCACACAGATACGCAGTATTTT,CASSLAKRHTDTQYF,TRBV11-2,TRBJ2-3,few,-
TGTGCCAGCAGTGCCGAGGCGGGTAACTCAATCGAGACCCAGTACTTC,CASSAEAGNSIETQYF,TRBV25-1,TRBJ2-5,-,-
TGTGCCAGCAGCTCTTACCTTAGCGGGAGTGACGAGACCCAGTACTTC,CASSSYLSGSDETQYF,TRBV7-2,TRBJ2-5,-,TRBD2
TGCGCCAGCAGCCCCGGCGGGAAGGGAATTAGTAATTCACCCCTCCACTTT,CASSPGGKGISNSPLHF,TRBV4-1,TRBJ1-6,-,-
TGTGCCTGGAGTGGTGCCCTCTCCTACGAGCAGTACTTC,CAWSGALSYEQYF,TRBV30,TRBJ2-7,-,-
TGTGCCAGCAGTAAGCGCATAGACACTGAAGCTTTCTTT,CASSKRIDTEAFF,TRBV2,TRBJ1-1,-,-
TGTGCCATCAGGAAAGGACAGGGCGGAGACGAGCAGTACTTC,CAIRKGQGGDEQYF,TRBV10-3,TRBJ2-7,-,TRBD1
TGTGCCAGCAGCCCATGGGGGAACAATCAGCCCCAGCATTTT,CASSPWGNNQPQHF,TRBV7-9,TRBJ1-5,-,-
TGCAGCGTTGAAGGCTATACAGACTATGGCTACACCTTC,CSVEGYTDYGYTF,TRBV29-1,TRBJ1-2,-,-
TGCGCCAGCAGTCAAGGGGCGGGGTCCCGTACTAATGAAAAACTGTTTTTT,CASSQGAGSRTNEKLFF,TRBV23-1,TRBJ1-4,few,-
TGCGCCAGCAGCCAAGTGGGCACCGCCCCGAGGAACATTCAGTACTTC,CASSQVGTAPRNIQYF,TRBV4-3,TRBJ2-4,-,-
TGCGCCAGCAGCCAAGCGTCGGGGCCCGGGAGCCAGTACTTC,CASSQASGPGSQYF,TRBV4-3,TRBJ2-5,-,-
TGTGCCAGCAGCTTTAACTACGAGCAGTACTTC,CASSFNYEQYF,TRBV7-2,TRBJ2-7,-,-
TGCAGCGTTGGCCGGAGTAACTCTGGGGCCAACGTCCTGACTTTC,CSVGRSNSGANVLTF,TRBV29-1,TRBJ2-6,-,-
TGTGCCAGCATCAGACTTGGGTTCACGCAGTATTTT,CASIRLGFTQYF,TRBV2,TRBJ2-3,-,-
TGCAGCGTCGGGGACTACTACGAGCAGTACTTC,CSVGDYYEQYF,TRBV29-1,TRBJ2-7,-,TRBD2
TGTGCCAGCAGCCAAGCACAGGGGCGGATATACAATGAGCAGTTCTTC,CASSQAQGRIYNEQFF,TRBV14,TRBJ2-1,few,TRBD1
TGCAGCGTTCAGAGGGCCTTGGGGAATGAGCAGTTCTTC,CSVQRALGNEQFF,TRBV29-1,TRBJ2-1,-,-
TGTGCCTGGCCCAAAACAGGGTTTGGCTACACCTTC,CAWPKTGFGYTF,TRBV30,TRBJ1-2,-,-
TGTGCCAGCAGTTTCTTGGGAGGCAGTCTCCAAGAGACCCAGTACTTC,CASSFLGGSLQETQYF,TRBV28,TRBJ2-5,-,-
TGCGCCAGCAGCCAGGAGCGGGAGAGTGAGCAGTTCTTC,CASSQERESEQFF,TRBV4-3,TRBJ2-1,-,TRBD2
TGTGCCTGGAGTTCAACAGGGGTCTATGGCTACACCTTC,CAWSSTGVYGYTF,TRBV30,TRBJ1-2,few,TRBD1
TGCAGCGTTCCTAGCGGGACGAGGGGAGAGACCCAGTACTTC,CSVPSGTRGETQYF,TRBV29-1,TRBJ2-5,-,TRBD2
TGTGCCAGCAGCAAGACTAGCGGGAGGCCAGAGACCCAGTACTTC,CASSKTSGRPETQYF,TRBV11-2,TRBJ2-5,few,TRBD2
TGTGCCAGCAGTTTACCGGGAGCAACGTTCCTACGTGTGGAGCAGTACTTC,CASSLPGATFLRVEQYF,TRBV28,TRBJ2-7,-,-